Each of the 29 T cell receptor beta chains below was sequenced from the same sample in a study of T cells in tumors after PD-1 blockade. Profiling relied on immunoSEQ multiplex PCR, and the TCRdb table lists in-frame clones only, not all of them. Here the sample spans around 49,000 clones, roughly 80% being singletons. The sample in question was PBMCs, obtained before anti-PD-1 treatment. Every receptor here comes from a human donor with basal cell carcinoma.

This chain links TRBV20-1 with TRBJ2-3; D call uncertain. Trimming stripped 5 bases from V and 10 bases from J, with 13 bases between. The CDR3 extends over 11 amino acids. Germline lookup yields CDR1 DFQATT and CDR2 SNEGSKA (reference sequence). CDR3 region: CSAPAPKAQYF. For the CDR3, the DNA is TGCAGTGCTCCGGCCCCGAAGGCGCAGTATTTT.

This clone occurred once. V gene TRBV5-7 combines with J gene TRBJ2-3, with 12 bases aligning to TRBD2. TRBV5-7 is marked as an open reading frame, function uncertain. With V trimmed by 2 bases and J by 6 bases, 7 bases remained unmatched. The CDR3 covers 16 residues. CDR3 DNA: TGTGCCAGCAGCTTTCGGACTAGCGGGGCTCACGATACGCAGTATTTT. Encoded protein: CASSFRTSGAHDTQYF.

The chain joins TRBV2 to TRBJ2-7; 7 positions agree with TRBD1. Germline V CDR1 and CDR2: SNHLY, FYNNEI. V was clipped by 7 bases and J by 3 bases; unmatched bases: 18. This CDR3 spans 17 amino acids. This CDR3 is CASTTLKTGSILYEQYF. In DNA, the CDR3 is TGTGCCAGCACAACACTAAAGACAGGGAGTATTCTCTACGAGCAGTACTTC.

This rearrangement joins TRBV6-5 to TRBJ2-1; maybe TRBD2 (5 bases). Germline assignment: CDR1 MNHEY and CDR2 SVGAGI. This CDR3 has 15 residues. The V end lost 7 bases, the J end lost 2 bases, and 15 bases lay between the germline ends. CDR3 bases: TGTGCCAGCACCCAAGGAGGCTACACCTACAATGAGCAGTTCTTC. Encoded protein: CASTQGGYTYNEQFF.

V is TRBV6-4 and J is TRBJ2-1, with 9 bases fitting TRBD1. The CDR3 covers 18 residues. With V trimmed by 6 bases and J by 2 bases, 14 bases remained unmatched. CDR1 and CDR2 (germline): MRHNA, SNTAGT. CDR3 region: CASSQRSPGQGPYNEQFF. The CDR3 DNA reads as TGTGCCAGCAGCCAACGATCACCGGGACAGGGTCCCTACAATGAGCAGTTCTTC.

This clone was counted a single time. The rearrangement joins TRBV4-1 to TRBJ1-4, with 10 nucleotides matching TRBD1. CDR3 size: 14 residues. Germline V gene sequence: CDR1 MGHRA, CDR2 YSYEKL. The ends lost 4 bases at V and 6 bases at J; junction bases unmatched: 2. CDR3 sequence: CASSPGTGDEKLFF. The CDR3 DNA is TGCGCCAGCAGCCCTGGGACAGGGGATGAAAAACTGTTTTTT.

This clone occurred once. The CDR3 bases are TGCGCCAGCAGCGTTAGCGGGGGGGCCAAAAACATTCAGTACTTC. This sequence encodes CASSVSGGAKNIQYF. The chain joins TRBV5-1 to TRBJ2-4; 10 positions match TRBD2. Germline V gene data show CDR1 as SGHRS and CDR2 as YFSETQ. CDR3 length: 15 residues. V was pared by 4 bases and J by 1 base, with 2 bases of the junction left unmatched. Combining the CDR3 with reference TRBV5-1 and TRBJ2-4 gives the whole variable domain KAGVTQTPRYLIKTRGQQVTLSCSPISGHRSVSWYQQTPGQGLQFLFEYFSETQRNKGNFPGRFSGRQFSNSRSEMNVSTLELGDSALYLCASSVSGGAKNIQYFGAGTRLSVL.

V usage is TRBV14 and J usage is TRBJ1-1; no clear D. The CDR3 loop spans 15 amino acids. V was shortened by 2 bases and J by 5 bases, with 15 bases between the two germline ends. Germline loops: CDR1 SGHDN, CDR2 FVKESK. The CDR3 DNA is TGTGCCAGCAGCCAATCCTCTATCACTGGAACTGAAGCTTTCTTT. Residues: CASSQSSITGTEAFF.

V usage is TRBV6-5 and J usage is TRBJ1-1; TRBD1 might be the D (5 bases). The CDR3 loop spans 13 amino acids. V lost 9 bases, J lost 4 bases, and 15 bases lay in between. Germline CDR1 and CDR2: MNHEY and SVGAGI. CDR3 loop: CASGYRQFTEAFF. Written as DNA, the CDR3 is TGTGCCAGTGGATACCGACAGTTCACTGAAGCTTTCTTT.

The rearrangement links TRBV6-5 to TRBJ2-5; TRBD1 aligns across 9 bases. CDR3 length: 13 residues. The trim removed 8 bases at V and 6 bases at J, leaving 7 bases unmatched. Looked up from germline, CDR1 is MNHEY and CDR2 is SVGAGI. The CDR3 loop is CASGQDRGKTQYF. The CDR3 coding sequence is TGTGCCAGCGGCCAGGACAGGGGAAAGACCCAGTACTTC.

This chain joins TRBV6-2 or TRBV6-3 and TRBJ2-7; D may be TRBD2 (5 bases). The length of the CDR3 is 15 residues. V lost 2 bases, J lost 9 bases, and 20 bases lay in between. Germline lookup yields CDR1 MNHEY and CDR2 SVGEGT. The CDR3 reads CASSYGRFQRPMQYF. CDR3 coding DNA: TGTGCCAGCAGTTACGGGCGGTTTCAGCGGCCCATGCAGTACTTC.

The chain has TRBV5-4 and TRBJ1-6; D remains unclear. Trimming removed 2 bases from V and 9 bases from J, with 6 bases in between. The germline gives CDR1 SGHNT, CDR2 YYREEE (reference sequence). This CDR3 is built from 12 residues. The CDR3 is CASSLSTSPLHF. Here the CDR3 DNA reads TGTGCCAGCAGCTTATCAACTTCACCCCTCCACTTT.

The chain has TRBV14 and TRBJ2-7, with TRBD2 identical over 11 bases. V gave up 0 bases and J gave up 3 bases; unmatched junction bases: 10. CDR3 length: 18 residues. CDR1 and CDR2 from the germline V gene are SGHDN and FVKESK. The CDR3 reads CASSQDRLAGGQLYEQYF. The CDR3 nucleotides are TGTGCCAGCAGCCAAGATAGGCTAGCGGGGGGCCAACTCTACGAGCAGTACTTC.

The rearrangement links TRBV5-1 to TRBJ2-5; D possibly corresponds to TRBD1 (5 bases). Germline V gene sequence: CDR1 SGHRS, CDR2 YFSETQ. Between the trimmed V and J ends, which lost 0 bases and 2 bases, there was a span of 8 bases. The CDR3 runs to 14 residues. CDR3 protein: CASSLGGLQETQYF. The CDR3 DNA follows: TGCGCCAGCAGCTTGGGGGGCTTACAAGAGACCCAGTACTTC.

This clone was seen once. The chain has TRBV7-9 and TRBJ2-5, with D perhaps TRBD1 or TRBD2 (6 bases each). This CDR3 spans 17 amino acids. Germline CDR1 reads SEHNR; CDR2 reads FQNEAQ (reference sequence). The V end was cut by 6 bases, the J end by 3 bases, with 23 bases between. The CDR3 coding sequence is TGTGCCAGCAGTTACCCTAGGTGGGGGGCCTCTAAAGAGACCCAGTACTTC. Residues: CASSYPRWGASKETQYF.

The V call is TRBV7-2, the J call TRBJ1-4; TRBD1 might be the D (5 bases). This CDR3 contains 14 residues. Trimming left V 6 bases short and J 5 bases short, with 13 bases between. Germline assignment: CDR1 SGHTA and CDR2 FQGNSA. CDR3 in DNA: TGTGCCAGCAGATCCGGGGGGTCCAATGAAAAACTGTTTTTT. The encoded protein is CASRSGGSNEKLFF.

This clone was seen once. The V call is TRBV14, the J call TRBJ2-1, with D possibly matching TRBD2 (5 bases). CDR1 and CDR2 from the germline V gene are SGHDN and FVKESK. The CDR3 runs 17 residues. V was pared by 0 bases and J by 4 bases, with 16 bases between. CDR3 region: CASSQEGSPRGYNEQFF. The CDR3 region has the DNA TGTGCCAGCAGCCAAGAGGGTAGCCCCCGGGGTTACAATGAGCAGTTCTTC. Filled out from reference TRBV14 and TRBJ2-1, the complete variable domain reads EAGVTQFPSHSVIEKGQTVTLRCDPISGHDNLYWYRRVMGKEIKFLLHFVKESKQDESGMPNNRFLAERTGGTYSTLKVQPAELEDSGVYFCASSQEGSPRGYNEQFFGPGTRLTVL.

This clone was detected only once. Different DNA sequences within this sample yield the same CDR3. V usage is TRBV12-3 or TRBV12-4 and J usage is TRBJ2-6; D gene uncertain. This CDR3 contains 13 residues. The V end was cut by 3 bases, the J end by 4 bases, with 4 bases between. CDR3 in amino acids: CASSLRGANVLTF. CDR3 sequence (DNA): TGTGCCAGCAGTTTGCGAGGGGCCAACGTCCTGACTTTC.

The chain employs TRBV10-2 and TRBJ2-7, with D uncertain. CDR3 length equals 13 residues. Germline V gene sequence: CDR1 WSHSY, CDR2 SAAADI. The germline V and J ends were trimmed by 4 bases and 4 bases, with 11 bases remaining between them. The CDR3: CASSGIAGYEQYF. In nucleotides, the CDR3 is TGCGCCAGCAGTGGGATAGCCGGGTACGAGCAGTACTTC.

The chain links TRBV25-1 to TRBJ2-1, with 10 bases identical to TRBD2. CDR1 is MGHDK, CDR2 SYGVNS, per germline. The V gene end was trimmed by 2 bases and the J gene end by 7 bases; junction bases not matched to a gene: 11. This CDR3 spans 17 amino acids. CDR3 in DNA: TGTGCCAGCAGTGAAACCTCGGGAGTAGCGGGGGGAAATGAGCAGTTCTTC. This gives the protein CASSETSGVAGGNEQFF.

V and J are TRBV5-4 and TRBJ2-7, with 7 bases fitting TRBD1. Germline V gene lookup returns CDR1 SGHNT and CDR2 YYREEE (reference sequence). The CDR3 is 15 residues long. V lost 3 bases to trimming and J lost 5 bases; unmatched junction nucleotides: 11. CDR3 in amino acids: CASSSKTGTENEQYF. The DNA for the CDR3 is TGTGCCAGCAGCTCCAAAACCGGGACAGAGAACGAGCAGTACTTC.

The genes are TRBV5-6 and TRBJ2-5, with 9 bases matching TRBD1. Looked up from germline, CDR1 is SGHDT and CDR2 is YYEEEE. The CDR3 has 15 residues. Trimming took 4 bases from V and 2 from J; bases not matched to a gene: 6. This CDR3 reads CASSVPGTGQETQYF. CDR3 nucleotides: TGTGCCAGCAGCGTGCCCGGGACAGGGCAAGAGACCCAGTACTTC.

The chain employs TRBV5-6 and TRBJ2-1, with 10 bases matching TRBD2. Germline CDR1 and CDR2: SGHDT and YYEEEE. The CDR3 has 14 amino acids. Losses at the gene ends were 2 bases for V and 8 bases for J; bases not matched to a gene: 4. The CDR3 loop is CASSFLAGDDEQFF. The CDR3, as DNA: TGTGCCAGCAGCTTCCTAGCGGGGGACGATGAGCAGTTCTTC.

This clone was recorded only once. The chain recombines TRBV5-1 with TRBJ2-3, with 8 nucleotides matching TRBD1. This CDR3 contains 17 residues. Germline V lookup: CDR1 SGHRS, CDR2 YFSETQ. Trimming took 0 bases from V and 6 from J; bases not matched to a gene: 12. CDR3 DNA: TGCGCCAGCAGCTTGGCCGTTGTGACAGGGGCGCAGGATACGCAGTATTTT. Residues: CASSLAVVTGAQDTQYF. Full variable domain (rest looked up from reference TRBV5-1 and TRBJ2-3): KAGVTQTPRYLIKTRGQQVTLSCSPISGHRSVSWYQQTPGQGLQFLFEYFSETQRNKGNFPGRFSGRQFSNSRSEMNVSTLELGDSALYLCASSLAVVTGAQDTQYFGPGTRLTVL.

V is TRBV5-1 and J is TRBJ2-2; D tentatively reads TRBD1 or TRBD2 (7 bases each). The CDR3 has 17 residues. The germline gives CDR1 SGHRS, CDR2 YFSETQ. The V end lost 5 bases, the J end lost 4 bases, and 21 bases lay between the germline ends. The CDR3 here is CASSWDSGVRSTGELFF. The DNA of the CDR3 is TGCGCCAGCAGTTGGGACAGCGGGGTGCGGAGCACCGGGGAGCTGTTTTTT.

The chain recombines TRBV15 with TRBJ2-3, with 7 bases fitting TRBD1. V gave up 7 bases and J gave up 2 bases; unmatched junction bases: 6. Germline V CDR1 and CDR2: LNHNV, YYDKDF (reference sequence). The CDR3 has 14 residues. The DNA of the CDR3 is TGTGCCACCAACTCCGGGACAGACACAGATACGCAGTATTTT. Translated, it gives CATNSGTDTDTQYF.

This sequence joins TRBV10-3 and TRBJ2-7; TRBD1 might be the D (6 bases). Trimming removed 2 bases from V and 6 bases from J, with 11 bases in between. CDR3 length: 13 residues. The germline V gene encodes CDR1 ENHRY and CDR2 SYGVKD. The CDR3 sequence: CAISERSGVEQYF. In DNA, the CDR3 is TGTGCCATCAGTGAGCGTTCAGGGGTCGAGCAGTACTTC.

CDR3 in amino acids: CASSTRHRGSYEQYF. CDR3 DNA: TGTGCCAGCAGTACACGACACCGGGGGTCCTACGAGCAGTACTTC. The chain links TRBV27 to TRBJ2-7, with a possible D match to TRBD2 (6 bases). This CDR3 has 15 amino acids. Trimming took 5 bases from V and 1 from J, leaving 15 bases between them. Germline V gives CDR1 MNHEY, CDR2 SMNVEV (reference sequence).

V is TRBV5-1 and J is TRBJ2-5; 9 bases agree with TRBD2. CDR3 size: 17 residues. The germline V gene encodes CDR1 SGHRS and CDR2 YFSETQ. V dropped 4 bases and J dropped 3; count of bases not matched to a gene: 13. CDR3 loop: CASSTRSKVAGEETQYF. The CDR3 region has the DNA TGCGCCAGCAGCACCCGTTCGAAGGTAGCGGGGGAAGAGACCCAGTACTTC.